A single sample is the source of the 31 T cell receptor beta chains below, sequenced in a study of blood T cell repertoires in COVID-19. Data came from immunoSEQ multiplex PCR; TCRdb stores just in-frame clones and leaves some out. The table includes a few hundred thousand clones, around 90% detected once. Material: peripheral blood. All receptors derive from a man in his fifties or sixties who had recovered from COVID-19.

This clone was observed once. This chain joins TRBV29-1 and TRBJ1-1, with D unresolved. Trimming cost V 8 bases and J 1 base, with 5 bases left between them. Germline assignment: CDR1 SQVTM and CDR2 ANQGSEA. This CDR3 is built from 10 residues. CDR3 amino acids: CSPENTEAFF. Written as DNA, the CDR3 is TGCAGCCCAGAGAACACTGAAGCTTTCTTT.

The V call is TRBV9, the J call TRBJ2-5, with D perhaps TRBD1 (6 bases). V shed 2 bases and J shed 7 bases, with 15 bases lying between them. Per the germline V gene, CDR1 is SGDLS and CDR2 is YYNGEE. The CDR3 is made up of 14 amino acids. CDR3 sequence (DNA): TGTGCCAGCAGCGTGGCAGGGGAGAGGGTGACCCAGTACTTC. This gives the protein CASSVAGERVTQYF.

Only a few counts were recorded for this clone. The chain has TRBV29-1 and TRBJ1-1; D is uncertain. The germline CDR1 and CDR2 sequences are SQVTM and ANQGSEA. Trimming shortened V by 7 bases and J by 0 bases, and 15 bases separated the two germline ends. CDR3 length equals 14 residues. The CDR3 DNA reads as TGCAGCGGGGCCGGGCAGACTATGAACACTGAAGCTTTCTTT. It translates to CSGAGQTMNTEAFF.

The V call is TRBV12-3 or TRBV12-4, the J call TRBJ1-2, with D tentatively TRBD1 (5 bases). Trimming took off 11 bases at V and 2 bases at J, with 15 bases between the two ends. The CDR3 length is 13 residues. The CDR3 region is CASGGDSNYGYTF. CDR3 DNA sequence: TGTGCCTCGGGGGGAGATTCAAACTATGGCTACACCTTC.

The J gene is TRBJ2-3, the V gene TRBV18, with unresolved D. The germline V gene encodes CDR1 KGHSH and CDR2 LQKENI. The ends were cut back, 5 bases at V and 2 bases at J, with 8 bases in the middle. The CDR3 length is 13 residues. The CDR3 nucleotides read TGTGCCAGCTCAGCGATTGTCACAGATACGCAGTATTTT. Encoded protein: CASSAIVTDTQYF.

CDR3 sequence: CSSLEGPGANVLTF. The CDR3 DNA follows: TGCAGCTCCCTGGAGGGACCTGGGGCCAACGTCCTGACTTTC. The chain employs TRBV29-1 and TRBJ2-6, with D possibly TRBD2 on 6 matching bases. The CDR3 spans 14 residues. V was clipped by 8 bases and J by 2 bases, with 13 bases between them. Germline lookup yields CDR1 SQVTM and CDR2 ANQGSEA.

V and J are TRBV7-2 and TRBJ2-7; D might be TRBD1 (5 bases). Germline CDR1 SGHTA, CDR2 FQGNSA. Trimming took 7 bases from V and 2 from J, leaving 15 bases between them. The CDR3 extends over 14 amino acids. The CDR3 DNA reads as TGTGCCAGCAACCCAACAGGCCTAACCTACGAGCAGTACTTC. This translates into CASNPTGLTYEQYF.

The count of this clone is one. The gene calls are TRBV6-2 or TRBV6-3 and TRBJ2-3; 8 bases line up with TRBD2. The CDR3 is made up of 17 amino acids. V shed 1 base, J shed 0 bases, and the junction held 6 bases outside the gene matches. Per germline, CDR1 MNHEY and CDR2 SVGEGT. This chain's CDR3 is CASSYLAGRASTDTQYF. The CDR3, as DNA: TGTGCCAGCAGTTACTTAGCGGGGAGAGCTAGCACAGATACGCAGTATTTT.

The J gene is TRBJ2-7, the V gene TRBV4-2; 8 nucleotides align to TRBD1. The CDR3 runs to 15 residues. J lost 5 bases, V lost 2 bases, and 8 bases had no gene match. CDR1 and CDR2 from the germline V gene are LGHNA and YNFKEQ. The CDR3 sequence: CASSQQLLTGDEQYF. In DNA form, the CDR3 reads TGTGCCAGCAGCCAACAACTACTGACAGGGGACGAGCAGTACTTC.

V is TRBV6-5 and J is TRBJ1-4; D unclear. Germline V gene lookup returns CDR1 MNHEY and CDR2 SVGAGI. The V gene lost 2 bases and the J gene lost 7 bases, with 14 bases spanning the gap. CDR3 length: 15 residues. CDR3 in amino acids: CASSYDSSRGEKLFF. The CDR3 DNA follows: TGTGCCAGCAGTTACGACTCTTCGCGAGGTGAAAAACTGTTTTTT.

The chain uses TRBV6-4 and TRBJ1-2; TRBD1 is a possible D gene (5 bases). CDR1 is MRHNA, CDR2 SNTAGT, per germline. The CDR3 covers 15 residues. The V end lost 5 bases, the J end lost 4 bases, and 17 bases lay between the germline ends. In DNA, the CDR3 is TGTGCCAGCAGTAATAGGCGGGGCGACATCTATGGCTACACCTTC. This translates into CASSNRRGDIYGYTF.

The chain combines TRBV24-1 with TRBJ2-7, with 8 positions matching TRBD1. The CDR3 consists of 15 residues. Per the germline V gene, CDR1 is KGHDR and CDR2 is SFDVKD. V was pared by 6 bases and J by 0 bases, with 6 bases of the junction left unmatched. The CDR3 loop is CATSTGGSSSYEQYF. The DNA of the CDR3 is TGTGCCACCAGTACAGGGGGGTCCAGCTCCTACGAGCAGTACTTC.

The chain employs TRBV9 and TRBJ1-4; unclear D gene. This CDR3 is built from 16 residues. Looked up from germline, CDR1 is SGDLS and CDR2 is YYNGEE. V lost 3 bases to trimming and J lost 0 bases, with 12 bases between them. The CDR3 DNA reads TGTGCCAGCAGCGGCGGAGGCCCAGCAACTAATGAAAAACTGTTTTTT. It yields the protein CASSGGGPATNEKLFF.

This clone was found a few times. The chain joins TRBV11-2 to TRBJ1-1, with D uncertain. This CDR3 region has 13 residues. The ends were cut back, 7 bases at V and 1 base at J, with 10 bases in the middle. Germline lookup yields CDR1 SGHAT and CDR2 FQNNGV. Written as DNA, the CDR3 is TGTGCCAGCACGCCAGGAAGGAACACTGAAGCTTTCTTT. The encoded protein is CASTPGRNTEAFF.

The chain recombines TRBV18 with TRBJ2-3, with TRBD2 matching 10 bases. The germline V gene has CDR1 KGHSH and CDR2 LQKENI. V lost 4 bases to trimming and J lost 0 bases; unmatched junction nucleotides: 1. The CDR3 spans 15 residues. In nucleotides, the CDR3 is TGTGCCAGCTCACTAGCGGGGGGAAGCACAGATACGCAGTATTTT. Translation: CASSLAGGSTDTQYF. The whole variable domain, filled in from reference TRBV18 and TRBJ2-3, reads NAGVMQNPRHLVRRRGQEARLRCSPMKGHSHVYWYRQLPEEGLKFMVYLQKENIIDESGMPKERFSAEFPKEGPSILRIQQVVRGDSAAYFCASSLAGGSTDTQYFGPGTRLTVL.

The rearrangement uses TRBV5-1 and TRBJ2-1, with TRBD2 matching 11 bases. The CDR3 is 15 residues long. Germline loops: CDR1 SGHRS, CDR2 YFSETQ. V shed 4 bases and J 7 bases; nucleotides not matched to a gene: 7. CDR3: CASSPSGGPGNEQFF. CDR3 bases: TGCGCCAGCAGCCCTAGCGGGGGGCCGGGTAATGAGCAGTTCTTC.

This clone was observed once. The CDR3 DNA is TGTGCCAGCAGCTCCGAACGGGTGGGGGCGCATGAAAAACTGTTTTTT. Translation gives CASSSERVGAHEKLFF. The rearrangement links TRBV7-2 to TRBJ1-4; tentatively, D is TRBD1 (6 bases). Germline lookup yields CDR1 SGHTA and CDR2 FQGNSA. V lost 4 bases and J lost 6, with 18 bases in between. The CDR3 is 16 residues long.

The rearrangement joins TRBV19 to TRBJ2-1, with 9 bases lining up with TRBD1. Germline V gene data show CDR1 as LNHDA and CDR2 as SQIVND (reference sequence). This CDR3 contains 16 residues. With V trimmed by 1 base and J by 7 bases, 8 bases remained unmatched. The CDR3 DNA is TGTGCCAGTAGTATAGTGGGACAGGGTATGTTTAATGAGCAGTTCTTC. Translating gives CASSIVGQGMFNEQFF.

The CDR3 DNA reads TGTGCCAGCAGCCCACGACCGGGACAGGCCTGGAGAGGTATGGCGGACAATGAGCAGTTCTTC. Amino acids: CASSPRPGQAWRGMADNEQFF. The gene calls are TRBV9 and TRBJ2-1; 8 nucleotides align to TRBD1. Germline CDR1 and CDR2: SGDLS and YYNGEE. The CDR3 is made up of 21 amino acids. V shed 4 bases, J shed 5 bases, and the junction held 26 bases outside the gene matches.

V gene TRBV11-2 combines with J gene TRBJ1-4; D is ambiguous. Germline lookup yields CDR1 SGHAT and CDR2 FQNNGV. V lost 5 bases to trimming and J lost 3 bases, with 4 bases between them. The CDR3 runs to 12 residues. The CDR3 protein is CASSLSNEKLFF. CDR3 nucleotide sequence: TGTGCCAGCAGCCTATCTAATGAAAAACTGTTTTTT.

This rearrangement joins TRBV6-4 to TRBJ1-6; D gene ambiguous. Looked up from germline, CDR1 is MRHNA and CDR2 is SNTAGT. V lost 5 bases and J lost 8, with 16 bases in between. The CDR3 runs 15 residues. The CDR3 sequence: CASSRSPNRDSPLHF. In DNA form, the CDR3 reads TGTGCCAGCAGTCGGTCCCCAAACCGGGATTCACCCCTCCACTTT.

This clone was found a few times. CDR3 protein: CATSTGQQTYGYTF. CDR3 nucleotides: TGTGCCACCAGCACGGGACAACAGACATATGGCTACACCTTC. This chain joins TRBV24-1 and TRBJ1-2; D perhaps matches TRBD1 (6 bases). Germline values: CDR1 KGHDR, CDR2 SFDVKD. Trimming shortened V by 7 bases and J by 5 bases, and 16 bases separated the two germline ends. The CDR3 contains 14 residues.

This clone has only a few counts. The chain uses TRBV10-1 and TRBJ1-2; D is undetermined. The CDR3 covers 13 residues. Germline loops: CDR1 WNHNN, CDR2 SYGVQD (reference sequence). V dropped 2 bases and J dropped 4 bases, with 8 bases sitting between them. The CDR3 protein is CASSERQAYGYTF. CDR3 sequence (DNA): TGCGCCAGCAGTGAGAGGCAGGCCTATGGCTACACCTTC.

The chain carries TRBV6-4 and TRBJ2-1, with a tentative D call TRBD2 (6 bases). CDR3 length equals 13 residues. CDR1 is MRHNA, CDR2 SNTAGT, per germline. The V end lost 5 bases, the J end lost 2 bases, and 7 bases lay between the germline ends. The CDR3 here is CASSSGAYNEQFF. The CDR3 DNA reads as TGTGCCAGCAGTTCGGGGGCCTACAATGAGCAGTTCTTC.

This sequence joins TRBV3-1 (or the pseudogene TRBV3-2) and TRBJ1-6, with 9 bases matching TRBD1. V was clipped by 1 base and J by 7 bases; unmatched bases: 2. The length of the CDR3 is 15 residues. Germline values: CDR1 LGHDT, CDR2 YNNKEL (reference sequence). This CDR3 is CASSQGTGVNSPLHF. The CDR3 DNA reads as TGTGCCAGCAGCCAAGGGACAGGGGTAAATTCACCCCTCCACTTT.

The chain recombines TRBV4-2 with TRBJ2-1, with 12 bases fitting TRBD2. This CDR3 region has 15 residues. From germline, CDR1 is LGHNA and CDR2 YNFKEQ. Trimming removed 4 bases from V and 8 bases from J; junction bases left unmatched: 6. The DNA for the CDR3 is TGTGCCAGCAGCCCCCTAGCGGGGGGGCTGTATGAGCAGTTCTTC. This codes for CASSPLAGGLYEQFF.

This clone was recorded once. This rearrangement joins TRBV7-9 to TRBJ2-3, with 12 bases that match TRBD2. With V trimmed by 0 bases and J by 4 bases, 8 bases remained unmatched. Germline CDR1 and CDR2: SEHNR and FQNEAQ (reference sequence). The CDR3 is 18 residues long. The CDR3 reads CASSLALAGGITADTQYF. For the CDR3, the DNA is TGTGCCAGCAGCTTAGCACTAGCGGGGGGAATTACGGCAGATACGCAGTATTTT.

This clone was detected only once. The chain is built from TRBV10-2 and TRBJ2-7, with 7 nucleotides matching TRBD1. CDR1 and CDR2 from the germline V gene are WSHSY and SAAADI. The CDR3 is 13 amino acids. V shed 7 bases and J 4 bases; nucleotides not matched to a gene: 7. CDR3 in DNA: TGCGCCAGCAAGGAGAGGGGGCCTTACGAGCAGTACTTC. Translation gives CASKERGPYEQYF.

This rearrangement joins TRBV4-2 to TRBJ2-1; the match to TRBD2 covers 13 bases. V shed 4 bases and J 5 bases; nucleotides not matched to a gene: 11. The CDR3 has 18 amino acids. Germline CDR1 and CDR2: LGHNA and YNFKEQ. DNA of the CDR3: TGTGCCAGCAGCCCCTCCGTGAGGACTAGCGGGGGACACAATGAGCAGTTCTTC. Translation: CASSPSVRTSGGHNEQFF.

The CDR3 loop reads CASSRRTSEAFF. Here the CDR3 DNA reads TGTGCCAGCAGCCGACGGACTTCTGAAGCTTTCTTT. This chain joins TRBV5-4 and TRBJ1-1, with D unclear. V was clipped by 4 bases and J by 6 bases, with 10 bases between them. CDR1 and CDR2 (germline): SGHNT, YYREEE (reference sequence). This CDR3 contains 12 residues.

The J gene is TRBJ1-1, the V gene TRBV19, with a weak D call TRBD1 (6 bases). The CDR3 is made up of 15 amino acids. Trimming removed 9 bases at V and 1 base at J, with 18 bases between. CDR1 is LNHDA and CDR2 is SQIVND in the germline V gene (reference sequence). Written as DNA, the CDR3 is TGTGCCAGCCTGATGGGGGGGCTTCCGAACACTGAAGCTTTCTTT. As protein: CASLMGGLPNTEAFF.